These 32 T cell receptor beta chains came from one sample sequenced in a study of blood T cell repertoires in COVID-19. TCRdb's copy holds only in-frame clones and misses some; the assay was immunoSEQ multiplex PCR. This table has around 180,000 clones, 85% to 90% appearing once. The sample consisted of peripheral blood. The source is a human donor in a cohort sampled during active COVID-19.

This clone was picked up one time. The V and J genes are TRBV14 and TRBJ1-1; a possible D gene is TRBD1 (5 bases). The CDR3 covers 15 residues. Germline CDR1 SGHDN, CDR2 FVKESK. V lost 4 bases and J lost 2, with 14 bases in between. Here the CDR3 reads CASSRRDGDNTEAFF. The DNA of the CDR3 is TGTGCCAGCAGCCGGAGGGACGGCGATAACACTGAAGCTTTCTTT.

The V and J genes are TRBV2 and TRBJ1-5; TRBD1 might be the D (6 bases). The V end was cut by 3 bases, the J end by 2 bases, with 17 bases between. Germline V CDR1 and CDR2: SNHLY, FYNNEI. The CDR3 consists of 17 residues. The CDR3 loop is CASSDLGGGLGNQPQHF. Here the CDR3 DNA reads TGTGCCAGCAGTGACCTAGGGGGGGGCCTAGGCAATCAGCCCCAGCATTTT.

The rearrangement uses TRBV5-1 and TRBJ2-3, with TRBD2 identical over 8 bases. Germline V gene sequence: CDR1 SGHRS, CDR2 YFSETQ. The CDR3 sequence is 16 residues long. Trimming at V came to 0 bases and at J to 0 bases, leaving 3 bases not matched to a gene. In DNA, the CDR3 is TGCGCCAGCAGCTTGGTTCCGGGAGGGAGCACAGATACGCAGTATTTT. It yields the protein CASSLVPGGSTDTQYF.

The V call is TRBV7-9, the J call TRBJ1-3, with D possibly matching TRBD1 (5 bases). Germline-derived CDR1 and CDR2 are SEHNR and FQNEAQ (reference sequence). The CDR3 consists of 15 residues. Trimming left V 5 bases short and J 0 bases short, with 11 bases between. CDR3 loop: CASSLYTGSGNTIYF. The CDR3 region has the DNA TGTGCCAGCAGCCTCTATACAGGCTCTGGAAACACCATATATTTT.

CDR3 nucleotide sequence: TGTGCCAGTAGTATCCGGGCAGATACGCAGTATTTT. Its translation: CASSIRADTQYF. The V call is TRBV19, the J call TRBJ2-3; D ambiguous. There are 12 residues in the CDR3. CDR1 and CDR2 (germline): LNHDA, SQIVND (reference sequence). With 3 bases removed from V and 4 bases from J, the gap between germline ends came to 5 bases.

As DNA, the CDR3 is TGTGCCAGCAGCCAAGTGCAGGGCCAGTCACCCCTCCACTTT. Amino acid sequence: CASSQVQGQSPLHF. The chain links TRBV14 to TRBJ1-6; TRBD1 is a possible D gene (5 bases). The germline V gene has CDR1 SGHDN and CDR2 FVKESK. CDR3 length equals 14 residues. Trimming left V 1 base short and J 10 bases short, with 11 bases between. Filled out from reference TRBV14 and TRBJ1-6, the complete variable domain reads EAGVTQFPSHSVIEKGQTVTLRCDPISGHDNLYWYRRVMGKEIKFLLHFVKESKQDESGMPNNRFLAERTGGTYSTLKVQPAELEDSGVYFCASSQVQGQSPLHFGNGTRLTVT.

The chain couples TRBV5-4 to TRBJ2-3, with D possibly TRBD2 on 5 matching bases. The CDR3 is 15 amino acids. Per germline, CDR1 SGHNT and CDR2 YYREEE (reference sequence). Deletions cut 3 bases from V and 1 base from J, with 12 bases between. The CDR3 region is CASSSGVPGTDTQYF. For the CDR3, the DNA is TGTGCCAGCAGCTCCGGGGTCCCCGGCACAGATACGCAGTATTTT.

The chain couples TRBV27 to TRBJ2-7, with TRBD2 matching 7 bases. V lost 5 bases and J lost 5; bases outside the gene matches: 6. The CDR3 length is 13 residues. Germline V lookup: CDR1 MNHEY, CDR2 SMNVEV (reference sequence). CDR3 in amino acids: CASSMSGTNEQYF. CDR3 nucleotide sequence: TGTGCCAGCAGTATGTCCGGGACTAACGAGCAGTACTTC.

V is TRBV6-6 and J is TRBJ2-3, with 8 nucleotides matching TRBD2. Germline V CDR1 and CDR2: MNHNY, SVGAGI (reference sequence). This CDR3 has 14 residues. V shed 10 bases and J 6 bases; nucleotides not matched to a gene: 12. The CDR3 DNA is TGTGCCACCCGTATTCCGGGGGGGCTGGATACGCAGTATTTT. It yields the protein CATRIPGGLDTQYF.

Worth noting for this clone: Different DNA sequences within this sample yield the same CDR3. V gene TRBV5-1 combines with J gene TRBJ1-1; 7 positions match TRBD1. Trimming cost V 1 base and J 3 bases; bases outside gene matches: 0. Germline V gene lookup returns CDR1 SGHRS and CDR2 YFSETQ. The CDR3 length is 13 residues. The CDR3 sequence: CASSLTGDTEAFF. CDR3 coding DNA: TGCGCCAGCAGCTTGACAGGGGACACTGAAGCTTTCTTT.

The V call is TRBV9, the J call TRBJ2-5, with TRBD2 identical over 11 bases. J lost 5 bases, V lost 2 bases, and 8 bases had no gene match. Germline-derived CDR1 and CDR2 are SGDLS and YYNGEE. This CDR3 has 16 amino acids. The CDR3 DNA reads as TGTGCCAGCAGCGTGAGGGCGCTAGCGGGGGGCGAGACCCAGTACTTC. Amino acids: CASSVRALAGGETQYF.

The V gene is TRBV19, the J gene TRBJ1-4; 9 nucleotides agree with TRBD1. J gave up 1 base and V 9 bases, and 12 bases lay outside the gene matches. This CDR3 has 17 residues. Germline CDR1 LNHDA, CDR2 SQIVND (reference sequence). The CDR3 loop is CASARDRVSVTNEKLFF. In DNA form, the CDR3 reads TGTGCCAGCGCCCGGGACAGGGTCTCCGTAACTAATGAAAAACTGTTTTTT.

In its sample, this clone was seen a few times. The chain combines TRBV5-3 with TRBJ1-3, with D unclear. TRBV5-3 qualifies as an ORF whose function is uncertain. This CDR3 is 12 amino acids long. The V end lost 1 base, the J end lost 4 bases, and 3 bases lay between the germline ends. CDR3 sequence: CARSLSGNTIYF. The CDR3 DNA sequence: TGTGCCAGAAGCTTGAGCGGAAACACCATATATTTT.

This sequence joins TRBV18 and TRBJ1-2; D call uncertain. Germline V gene sequence: CDR1 KGHSH, CDR2 LQKENI. The CDR3 is 14 residues long. V lost 4 bases to trimming and J lost 3 bases, with 12 bases between them. DNA of the CDR3: TGTGCCAGCTCACTTTTCGGCGGGGACTATGGCTACACCTTC. Translation: CASSLFGGDYGYTF.

The chain has TRBV15 and TRBJ1-4, with 10 bases that match TRBD1. The CDR3 consists of 16 residues. Germline lookup yields CDR1 LNHNV and CDR2 YYDKDF (reference sequence). V dropped 5 bases and J dropped 4; count of bases not matched to a gene: 7. The CDR3 bases are TGTGCCACCAGCGGAGGACAGGGGGGGAATAATGAAAAACTGTTTTTT. This sequence encodes CATSGGQGGNNEKLFF.

The chain employs TRBV19 and TRBJ1-1, with D unclear. Trimming pared 1 base from V and 0 bases from J, leaving 9 bases between. The CDR3 runs 15 residues. Germline V gives CDR1 LNHDA, CDR2 SQIVND (reference sequence). CDR3 in DNA: TGTGCCAGTAGTATAGCCCCGGGTATGAACACTGAAGCTTTCTTT. This translates into CASSIAPGMNTEAFF.

This clone was counted between two and nine times. The genes are TRBV27 and TRBJ2-7; 10 bases are a match to TRBD2. In germline, CDR1 is MNHEY, CDR2 SMNVEV (reference sequence). This CDR3 comprises 17 residues. Trimming at V came to 4 bases and at J to 0 bases, leaving 9 bases not matched to a gene. CDR3 residues: CASSSKTSGAYSYEQYF. The CDR3 DNA reads TGTGCCAGCAGTTCAAAAACTAGCGGGGCATACTCCTACGAGCAGTACTTC.

The chain combines TRBV11-3 with TRBJ1-3; D is uncertain. Germline CDR1 is SGHNT and CDR2 is YENEEA. The CDR3 covers 16 residues. Trimming removed 7 bases from V and 0 bases from J, with 16 bases in between. CDR3 bases: TGTGCCAGCATCCCTACCTTTTACGGCTCTGGAAACACCATATATTTT. It specifies CASIPTFYGSGNTIYF.

The genes are TRBV11-2 and TRBJ2-2, with a weak D call TRBD1 (5 bases). The CDR3 is made up of 16 amino acids. The germline V gene encodes CDR1 SGHAT and CDR2 FQNNGV. Trimming removed 1 base at V and 0 bases at J, with 9 bases between. DNA for the CDR3: TGTGCCAGCAGCTTAGTGGCAGGGACGAACACCGGGGAGCTGTTTTTT. It yields the protein CASSLVAGTNTGELFF.

The V call is TRBV7-9, the J call TRBJ2-5; D is unresolved. Trimming left V 5 bases short and J 4 bases short, with 14 bases between. Per germline, CDR1 SEHNR and CDR2 FQNEAQ (reference sequence). CDR3 length: 14 amino acids. The CDR3 DNA is TGTGCCAGCAGCCCCCTTAGTTCTGTAGAGACCCAGTACTTC. It is translated as CASSPLSSVETQYF. Drawing the rest from reference TRBV7-9 and TRBJ2-5, the complete variable domain is DTGVSQNPRHKITKRGQNVTFRCDPISEHNRLYWYRQTLGQGPEFLTYFQNEAQLEKSRLLSDRFSAERPKGSFSTLEIQRTEQGDSAMYLCASSPLSSVETQYFGPGTRLLVL.

This rearrangement joins TRBV11-2 to TRBJ2-6, with D possibly being TRBD2 (6 bases). Trimming took off 2 bases at V and 2 bases at J, with 19 bases between the two ends. Germline values: CDR1 SGHAT, CDR2 FQNNGV. CDR3 size: 19 residues. CDR3 residues: CASSLFLDGSGAGANVLTF. CDR3 bases: TGTGCCAGCAGCTTATTCCTGGACGGCTCGGGAGCTGGGGCCAACGTCCTGACTTTC.

The chain links TRBV11-2 to TRBJ1-1; D possibly corresponds to TRBD1 (5 bases). The CDR3 has 14 amino acids. The V gene's germline CDR1 is SGHAT and CDR2 FQNNGV. Trimming stripped 4 bases from V and 6 bases from J, with 15 bases between. Written as DNA, the CDR3 is TGTGCCAGCAGCTATACAGGACCGAGCCCTGAAGCTTTCTTT. Residues: CASSYTGPSPEAFF.

V usage is TRBV4-1 and J usage is TRBJ2-7; TRBD1 might be the D (5 bases). Trimming pared 1 base from V and 0 bases from J, leaving 10 bases between. Germline V lookup: CDR1 MGHRA, CDR2 YSYEKL. This CDR3 has 15 amino acids. The CDR3 bases are TGCGCCAGCAGCCAAGCGGACACCCCCTCCTACGAGCAGTACTTC. This gives the protein CASSQADTPSYEQYF.

The gene calls are TRBV10-3 and TRBJ1-2, with TRBD1 identical over 7 bases. J gave up 0 bases and V 6 bases, and 10 bases lay outside the gene matches. This CDR3 has 16 amino acids. Germline CDR1 ENHRY, CDR2 SYGVKD. CDR3: CAISRLGTEANYGYTF. CDR3 sequence (DNA): TGTGCCATCAGCAGACTTGGGACAGAAGCTAACTATGGCTACACCTTC.

DNA of the CDR3: TGCGCCAGCAGCCAAGATAGGACTAGCGGGAGCTATGAGCAGTTCTTC. It specifies CASSQDRTSGSYEQFF. The chain combines TRBV4-1 with TRBJ2-1, with 13 bases fitting TRBD2. V gave up 0 bases and J gave up 8 bases; unmatched junction bases: 4. The CDR3 extends over 16 amino acids. Germline V gene lookup returns CDR1 MGHRA and CDR2 YSYEKL.

The chain joins TRBV28 to TRBJ1-6, with 10 bases that match TRBD1. V lost 6 bases and J lost 8; bases outside the gene matches: 4. The CDR3 sequence is 14 residues long. Per germline, CDR1 MDHEN and CDR2 SYDVKM. The CDR3 is CASSDRGRHSPLHF. The CDR3 region has the DNA TGTGCCAGCAGCGACAGGGGGCGTCATTCACCCCTCCACTTT.

This clone has just one count. At one boundary the junction diverges from the germline segment, which might be a read error. CDR3 coding DNA: TGTGCCAGCAGCTTAACGGACAGGCTTTCCTATGACTACACCTTC. Translated: CASSLTDRLSYDYTF. The chain recombines TRBV11-1 with TRBJ1-2; 7 nucleotides line up with TRBD1. This CDR3 comprises 15 residues. Per the germline V gene, CDR1 is SGHAT and CDR2 is FQDESV (reference sequence). Full variable domain (remainder filled in from reference TRBV11-1 and TRBJ1-2): EAEVAQSPRYKITEKSQAVAFWCDPISGHATLYWYRQILGQGPELLVQFQDESVVDDSQLPKDRFSAERLKGVDSTLKIQPAELGDSAMYLCASSLTDRLSYDYTFGSGTRLTVV.

The rearrangement links TRBV6-4 to TRBJ1-2; D remains ambiguous. Germline V gives CDR1 MRHNA, CDR2 SNTAGT. The CDR3 totals 13 residues. Trimming took off 4 bases at V and 9 bases at J, with 15 bases between the two ends. The CDR3 region has the DNA TGTGCCAGCAGTGGAGGACCAGAGGGTCGCTACACCTTC. This gives the protein CASSGGPEGRYTF.

The J gene is TRBJ1-5, the V gene TRBV5-3; unclear D gene. TRBV5-3 is an open reading frame whose function is uncertain. Trimming cost V 1 base and J 6 bases, with 8 bases left between them. This CDR3 region has 13 residues. The CDR3 sequence is CARSLRVRQPQHF. CDR3 bases: TGTGCCAGAAGCTTGCGTGTGCGTCAGCCCCAGCATTTT.

The chain is built from TRBV3-1 (or the pseudogene TRBV3-2) and TRBJ1-5; no clear D gene. The CDR3 is 14 amino acids. V dropped 4 bases and J dropped 2 bases, with 9 bases sitting between them. The germline CDR1 and CDR2 sequences are LGHDT and YNNKEL (reference sequence). As DNA, the CDR3 is TGTGCCAGCAGCCCCCCCCTTCGCAATCAGCCCCAGCATTTT. Translating gives CASSPPLRNQPQHF.

The V and J genes are TRBV3-1 (or the pseudogene TRBV3-2) and TRBJ2-1, with 7 bases matching TRBD2. The junction had 13 bases not matched to a gene; V was cut back by 1 base and J by 4 bases. The germline V gene has CDR1 LGHDT and CDR2 YNNKEL (reference sequence). This CDR3 spans 18 amino acids. The CDR3 is CASSQVVGEGLRYNEQFF. The CDR3 bases are TGTGCCAGCAGCCAAGTGGTGGGGGAGGGCCTTCGGTACAATGAGCAGTTCTTC.

This clone was recorded only once. V usage is TRBV2 and J usage is TRBJ1-2, with 8 bases that match TRBD1. V shed 7 bases, J shed 4 bases, and the junction held 5 bases outside the gene matches. The CDR3 sequence is 13 residues long. Germline V CDR1 and CDR2: SNHLY, FYNNEI. In DNA, the CDR3 is TGTGCCAGCACTTTTACAGGGGGCTATGGCTACACCTTC. This translates into CASTFTGGYGYTF.